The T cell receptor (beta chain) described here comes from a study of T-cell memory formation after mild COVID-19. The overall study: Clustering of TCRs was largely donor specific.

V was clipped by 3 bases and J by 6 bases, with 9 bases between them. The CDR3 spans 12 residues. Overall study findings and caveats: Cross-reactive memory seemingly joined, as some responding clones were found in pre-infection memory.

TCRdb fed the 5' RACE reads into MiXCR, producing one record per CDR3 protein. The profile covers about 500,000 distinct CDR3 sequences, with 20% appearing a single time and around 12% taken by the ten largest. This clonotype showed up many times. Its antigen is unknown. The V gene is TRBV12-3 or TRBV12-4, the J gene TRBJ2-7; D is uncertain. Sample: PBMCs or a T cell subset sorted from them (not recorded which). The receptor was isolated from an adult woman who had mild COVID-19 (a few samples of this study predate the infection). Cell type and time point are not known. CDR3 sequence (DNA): TGTGCCAGCAGTTTCGGCTTCGCCGAGCAGTACTTC. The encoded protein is CASSFGFAEQYF.